The text below deals with one T cell receptor (beta chain). This clonotype has a handful of counts. Its antigen remains unidentified. There are no base qualities to consult, and no much larger clone falls within one base. This sample was taken from a study of T cells after yellow fever vaccination (dated by TCRdb to between 2018 and 2021). Study-wide context: The SMART-Seq v4 Ultra Low Input RNA kit was used to prepare libraries from fractions with low cell numbers. Blood samples were taken at several timepoints before and after primary and secondary immunization, and bulk PBMC replicates and cell subsets were isolated. The cohort comprised two healthy male donors, one aged 18 to 29 and one aged 30 to 40 years. To track T-cell clones before and after primary and booster YFV17D yellow fever vaccination, bulk TCR alpha and beta repertoires were sequenced longitudinally. What the work shows at the level of the full study, not this receptor alone: The secondary T-cell response was weaker than the primary response but faster, peaking on day 5 instead of day 15. A small fraction of clonotypes showed up in both the CD4 and CD8 compartments, probably as a result of convergent recombination. Most clones expanded after primary vaccination were re-detected after the booster (approximately 96% of CD4 and roughly 85% of CD8), suggesting broad memory maintenance. Because abundant contaminating clonotypes from the bulk population could be contained in FACS-sorted repertoires, computational filtering was required. Because only two donors were included in the study, the extent to which the findings can be generalized is limited.

The treatment or condition label corresponds to: live attenuated yellow fever vaccine strain. PBMCs were isolated from peripheral blood using a standard Ficoll-Paque protocol. Dynabeads CD4 and CD8 positive selection kits were used to isolate the CD4 and CD8 T-cell fractions. TriZol was used to extract RNA from bulk PBMCs, CD4 and CD8 fractions, and dextramer-positive and dextramer-negative fractions. Synthesis of TCR cDNA relied on 5'RACE template switching, a step that introduced a universal primer site along with unique molecular identifiers. Priming of cDNA synthesis was performed from both the TCR alpha and TCR beta constant segments. Library amplification used two PCR steps, and the second PCR step added sample barcodes and sequencing adapters. Sequencing of libraries was done on Illumina HiSeq 2500 (2x100 bp) or NovaSeq (2x150 bp). In the source study's methods: MIGEC handled demultiplexing of reads and collapsing into UMI consensus sequences, while MiXCR performed V(D)J alignment. Clonotypes responding to the vaccine were identified with edgeR on replicate PBMC samples, with the criteria of FDR below 0.01 and a log2 fold change above 5 up to day 15. Bulk clonotypes were assigned CD4 or CD8 identity according to which sequenced CD4 or CD8 repertoire held them at higher abundance. TCRdb reworked the public reads: Q25 trimming with fastp, MiXCR clone assembly, productive beta chains retained. Identical CDR3 protein sequences are pooled into one entry, listed with their most common genes and DNA. The V and J calls follow TCRdb's processing rather than the paper's. The sample yields more than 95,000 distinct CDR3 sequences; 6.5% to 8% were counted once. In total, the top ten clones hold roughly 2.6% of the sample.

This receptor was identified in a man aged 18 to 35 who received the YFV17D yellow fever vaccine. Sequencing used CD4+ T cells sorted from PBMCs, obtained 10 to 11 days after the first yellow fever vaccination.

The bases read TGTGCCAGCATCGGACAGGGGGGGCCGTTCGGCCTAAGACAGCCCCAGCATTTT. This is translated as CASIGQGGPFGLRQPQHF. The sequence joins TRBV6-1 to TRBJ1-5, with 10 junctional bases fitting TRBD1. CDR1 MNHNS and CDR2 SASEGT are derived from the germline V gene. The CDR3 goes from the cysteine to the phenylalanine over 18 residues. Of all the DNA, just the CDR3 is kept, 54 bases in frame from base 1. At the junction V is shortened by 7 bases and J by 7 bases; bases outside the gene matches: 19.